Following are 5 T cell receptor beta chains from one sample sequenced in a study of cytomegalovirus exposure and HLA in healthy donors. It was with 60 Vbeta and 13 Jbeta primers that the PCR ran. Here immunoSEQ multiplex PCR was the method, and the copy in TCRdb shows in-frame clones only, minus some. The table shows more than 120,000 clones, with roughly four fifths occurring only once. The sequenced material came from PBMCs. The receptors derive from a male donor in good health and CMV-seronegative.

This clone has just a few counts. This chain joins TRBV9 and TRBJ2-7; D possibly corresponds to TRBD2 (6 bases). The CDR3 runs to 13 residues. CDR1 SGDLS and CDR2 YYNGEE come from the germline V gene. Trimming stripped 4 bases from V and 7 bases from J, with 15 bases between. CDR3 region: CASSPRPRGEQYF. As DNA, the CDR3 is TGTGCCAGCAGCCCCCGGCCCCGGGGGGAGCAGTACTTC.

The chain employs TRBV12-5 and TRBJ2-3; 7 bases map to TRBD2. V trimming: 2 bases; J trimming: 1 base; junction bases outside the gene matches: 3. The CDR3 totals 15 residues. CDR1 and CDR2 (germline): LGHNT, FRNRAP. The CDR3 DNA is TGTGCTAGTGGTTTGCCACGGGAGGGCACAGATACGCAGTATTTT. Translated, it gives CASGLPREGTDTQYF.

Concerning this clone: The junction departs from the called germline gene at one end, perhaps through a read error. The genes are TRBV9 and TRBJ2-6, with D unresolved. The CDR3 totals 15 residues. The germline CDR1 and CDR2 sequences are SGDLS and YYNGEE. Written as DNA, the CDR3 is TGTGCCCGCAGCGTAGACGGCTCTGGGGCCAACGTCCTGACTTTC. Residues: CARSVDGSGANVLTF.

J is TRBJ2-7 and V is TRBV28; weak D call: TRBD1 (5 bases). V lost 7 bases, J lost 5 bases, and 30 bases lay in between. Germline CDR1 is MDHEN and CDR2 is SYDVKM. The CDR3 is made up of 18 amino acids. CDR3 amino acids: CASIRAGSLHGSLNEQYF. The CDR3 DNA sequence: TGTGCCAGCATCAGGGCAGGTTCCCTTCACGGTTCCCTTAACGAGCAGTACTTC.

The chain uses TRBV6-5 and TRBJ1-2, with 8 bases fitting TRBD1. This CDR3 spans 15 amino acids. CDR1 and CDR2 from the germline V gene are MNHEY and SVGAGI. V shed 2 bases, J shed 9 bases, and the junction held 11 bases outside the gene matches. CDR3 coding DNA: TGTGCCAGCAGTTACGGACAGGGAACCGCCTGGAGCTACACCTTC. This codes for CASSYGQGTAWSYTF.